This T cell receptor (beta chain) was found in a study of neurological immune-mediated disorders. Whole-study findings and limits: Expansion of TCR clones was greatest in HTLV-1-associated myelopathy and smallest in multiple sclerosis, where it fell below that of healthy controls. One cluster of related CDR3 sequences contained, by phylogenetic grouping, the repertoires of 18 of 34 multiple sclerosis patients and formed a possible signature.

The length of the CDR3 is 13 residues. Germline V gene data show CDR1 as LGHDT and CDR2 as YNNKEL (reference sequence). V was trimmed by 0 bases and J by 6 bases, leaving 8 bases between them. From 2 million PBMCs stored at -80 C, the unsorted libraries were generated. The cDNA came from 5'RACE with 10-nucleotide random UMIs. TCRdb used MiXCR to reprocess the 5' RACE reads, holding one entry per CDR3 protein. This sample has 39,000 or so distinct CDR3 sequences, with approximately 2.4% found just once. This clonotype was observed at least ten times. Its antigen is currently unknown. The source is a man in his thirties or forties with multiple sclerosis. The chain couples TRBV3-1 to TRBJ1-2; the D is unclear. Material: PBMCs. The CDR3 here is CASSQDRVHGYTF. The CDR3 DNA reads as TGTGCCAGCAGCCAAGATAGGGTACATGGCTACACCTTC. The complete variable domain, with remaining parts taken from reference TRBV3-1 and TRBJ1-2, reads DTAVSQTPKYLVTQMGNDKSIKCEQNLGHDTMYWYKQDSKKFLKIMFSYNNKELIINETVPNRFSPKSPDKAHLNLHINSLELGDSAVYFCASSQDRVHGYTFGSGTRLTVV.